Included here is one T cell receptor (beta chain) sequence, with context. This clonotype was detected ten times or more. The antigen this receptor binds is unknown. Within one base of it there is no much larger clone, and no base qualities were kept. This sample is drawn from a study of T cells in Graves' hyperthyroidism and ophthalmopathy (dated by TCRdb to the late 2010s). For the study in its entirety: Peripheral blood samples were taken at initial diagnosis, before any treatment was given. After blood sampling, hyperthyroidism patients were treated with methimazole at a starting dose of 30 mg daily, and ophthalmopathy patients were treated with high-dose intravenous methylprednisolone. To identify distinguishing TCR V-J signatures, a discovery cohort of about 95 patients was used, comprising under 45 with Graves' ophthalmopathy and some 60 with stable Graves' hyperthyroidism. Prospective prediction of ophthalmopathy was tested in an independent validation cohort consisting of fewer than 20 hyperthyroidism patients and approximately 16 patients who later progressed to ophthalmopathy. In six Graves' hyperthyroidism patients, the study also compared T-cell repertoires from thyroid tissue with T-cell repertoires from blood. According to the paper, TCR Vbeta CDR3 sequencing was carried out on over 130 peripheral blood samples, which came from fewer than 50 ophthalmopathy, under 85 hyperthyroidism and approximately 17 progressor patients. For training and testing, the 95 to 100 patients in the discovery cohort were randomly divided in a 7:3 ratio.

General study outcomes and caveats: Sample size was not statistically predetermined, and investigators were not blinded to group allocation. During validation, the model predicted progression to ophthalmopathy a median of roughly 7.1 months ahead of onset, with roughly 65% sensitivity and 72.22% specificity. In cross-validation, a model built on a 13 V-J signature told ophthalmopathy apart from stable hyperthyroidism with roughly 87% sensitivity and around 83% specificity, and in testing the same model reached 80%/75%. Most expanded thyroid clonotypes (frequency above 0.001) were also detected in blood, a finding suggesting that blood repertoires may reflect thyroid immune responses.

Amplification of TCR beta CDR3 regions was carried out from RNA transcripts. A first-round RT-PCR of the TCR CDR3 used the HTBI primer set with the Qiagen OneStep RT-PCR kit. Libraries were constructed in a second round of multiplex PCR, after which size selection and purification were carried out. Sequencing of the libraries was done on an Illumina HiSeq2000 using paired-end 100 bp reads. From the authors' description of their analysis: Raw data were processed with SOAPnuke, discarding reads with adapters, uncalled bases, mean Phred below 15, or no exact constant-primer or identifier match. High-quality paired reads were merged using COPE v1.2.5, and each unique nucleotide sequence was defined as a clonotype. Clonotypes were aligned to IMGT TRBV, TRBD and TRBJ reference segments using MiTCR v1.1. Analysis was restricted to V-J combinations with a frequency above 0.0001, which covered just over 98% of repertoires. The TCS score was defined as the ratio of F50 (clonal expansion) to E x V (chaos), calculated using BLOSUM62-based TCRdist between CDR3 peptides within each V-J. Welch's t-statistics and random forest reduced around 520 V-J features to 13, which were used in a naive Bayes classifier (R e1071). TCRdb reran the public reads through fastp at Q25 and MiXCR, keeping productive beta chains. Every entry covers one CDR3 protein and lists the most common genes and DNA from its rows. V and J calls and clone size were set by TCRdb, not the authors. Across this sample there are roughly 580,000 distinct CDR3 sequences, with more than 11% seen only once. The ten largest clones take up less than 6% of the sample.

Counted from cysteine to phenylalanine, this CDR3 has 13 amino acids. CDR3 DNA only is kept here, 39 bases in frame from base 1. Relative to germline, V is 4 bases shorter and J is 8 bases shorter, with 14 bases between their ends. The germline V gene (reference sequence) provides CDR1 SGHAT and CDR2 FQDESV. Hyperthyroidism patients were newly diagnosed, had a disease duration of under 2 months, and were aged 18 to 65 years. Exclusion was applied to patients with uncontrolled infections, other autoimmune diseases, pregnancy or lactation. Clinical symptoms, serum thyroxine and TRAb, thyroid ultrasound, and orbital computed tomography formed the basis for the diagnoses. For progressor patients, blood was drawn at the first diagnosis of hyperthyroidism, before any ophthalmopathy symptoms had appeared. PBMCs were isolated from about 9 ml of fresh peripheral blood by Ficoll-Paque density gradient centrifugation. Patients classed as progressors first received a Graves' hyperthyroidism diagnosis and then went on to develop ophthalmopathy during follow-up. Trizol reagent was used to extract total RNA, and RNA quality was then checked on an Agilent 2100 Bioanalyzer.

The TCR comes from a woman in her twenties or thirties with Graves' hyperthyroidism that later progressed to Graves' ophthalmopathy. Sequencing was performed on blood. The V gene is TRBV11-1 and the J gene is TRBJ1-2, with no confidently assigned D gene. CDR3 protein: CASSSPGGRGYTF. Here is the DNA: TGTGCCAGCAGCTCACCTGGAGGTAGGGGCTACACCTTC. Reference TRBV11-1 and TRBJ1-2 genes cover what lies past the CDR3, so the full variable domain is EAEVAQSPRYKITEKSQAVAFWCDPISGHATLYWYRQILGQGPELLVQFQDESVVDDSQLPKDRFSAERLKGVDSTLKIQPAELGDSAMYLCASSSPGGRGYTFGSGTRLTVV.